Sequencing of this T cell receptor beta chain was carried out in a study of identical twins. With respect to this clonotype: Its antigen is currently unknown. Sequence at one end of the junction differs from germline and may be a read error.

Donors uniformly comprised healthy Caucasians. MiXCR, applied by TCRdb to the 5' RACE reads, yields one record per CDR3 protein. There are about 900,000 distinct CDR3 sequences in the sample; 9% to 15% occur only once, and around 1.5% lies in the top ten. Findings of the study overall: Fewer insertions were carried by abundant cord blood beta clonotypes, but none was seen in memory repertoires. Twin pairs' shared out-of-frame alpha sequences were enriched in low generation probability.

A further study also used this sample, focusing on yellow fever vaccine responses in identical twins. From that second work: Twins reportedly had a vaccine T cell response that seemed partly convergent, partly personalized.

The sample taken for sequencing was PBMCs. This clonotype was sampled from a woman aged 18-29 years in good health.

The CDR3 nucleotides read TGTGCCAGCAGGGAAGGGACTTTCTCTGGGGCCAACGTCCTGACTTTC. Translating it yields CASREGTFSGANVLTF. V and J are TRBV2 and TRBJ2-6, with D maybe TRBD2 (6 bases). The length of the CDR3 is 16 residues. The germline gives CDR1 SNHLY, CDR2 FYNNEI.